The T cell receptor (beta chain) described here comes from a study of CD8+CD57+ T cells in acquired aplastic anemia. The TCR beta profiling, which covered VDJ combination and CDR3 sequence, was carried out using genomic DNA as the template. One entry per CDR3 protein results from TCRdb running MiXCR on the reads. The sample has a few hundred thousand distinct CDR3 sequences; around 60% are singletons. V lost 7 bases, J lost 3 bases, and 6 bases lay in between. Germline CDR1 and CDR2: MGHRA and YSYEKL. The CDR3 spans 11 residues. Overall study results and limits: Controls and patients did not differ significantly in CD8+ Simpson's diversity.

As concerns this clonotype: The antigen remains unidentified.

This sequence joins TRBV4-1 and TRBJ1-1; no reliable D call. This receptor was obtained from a human donor in good health. The source material was sorted CD4+, CD8+, or CD8+CD57+ T cells (not recorded which) from PBMCs. The CDR3 spells CASTDHTEAFF. CDR3 nucleotides: TGCGCCAGCACGGACCACACTGAAGCTTTCTTT.